A selection of T cell receptor beta chains follows, all from one sample in a study of T cells in localized non-small cell lung cancer. Using immunoSEQ multiplex PCR, the repertoire was profiled, and TCRdb retains in-frame clones only, with some absent. The repertoire holds around 2,800 clones, with roughly a sixth as singletons. Sequenced here: lung tumor tissue, sampled before any cancer treatment. These receptors came from a woman aged 40-69 years with stage II lung adenocarcinoma. Both conserved end residues are part of each CDR3. D genes are given only for firm matches. Clone size appears in some rows only: once, few, many, or a class for an expanded clone.

cdr3_nt cdr3_aa d_call j_call v_call clone_size
TGCGCCAGCAGCAGCCAAGATTTATACCCACAGCATTTT CASSSQDLYPQHF - TRBJ1-5 TRBV4-1 few
TGTGCCAGCAGTGCTACGGGACTGCCTGAAATTTCACCCCTCCACTTT CASSATGLPEISPLHF - TRBJ1-6 TRBV6-8 -
TGTGCCAGCAGTTTAGACGTATGGGGCTACACCTTC CASSLDVWGYTF - TRBJ1-2 TRBV28 -
TGTGCCAGTAGTATAGATCCCATAGGGACCGGGGAGCTGTTTTTT CASSIDPIGTGELFF - TRBJ2-2 TRBV19 once
TGCGCCAGCATGTCGGGGCGGAGCTCCTACAATGAGCAGTTCTTC CASMSGRSSYNEQFF - TRBJ2-1 TRBV5-1 -
TGTGCCAGCAGTGAAGCCCCAGTTGGGAACACTGAAGCTTTCTTT CASSEAPVGNTEAFF - TRBJ1-1 TRBV6-1 few
TGCGCCAGCAGCCAAGGTGGGGCAGGTCGCTACGAGCAGTACTTC CASSQGGAGRYEQYF - TRBJ2-7 TRBV4-1 -
TGTGCTAGCAGCCCGACAGGTGGCATCAATGAGCAGTTCTTC CASSPTGGINEQFF - TRBJ2-1 TRBV11-3 medium-sized
TGTGCCAGTAGTTTGAACTCTGGAAACACCATATATTTT CASSLNSGNTIYF - TRBJ1-3 TRBV19 -
TGTGCCAGCTCACCTCCCGGGGAATATCAAGAGACCCAGTACTTC CASSPPGEYQETQYF - TRBJ2-5 TRBV18 once
TGTGCCAGCAGTGAAGCGATTGGGGGGCCCATACTTTTTGTGGACACTGAAGCTTTCTTT CASSEAIGGPILFVDTEAFF - TRBJ1-1 TRBV6-1 few
TGTGCCAGCAGCTTAGTAGGGACGCGAGAAAAACTGTTTTTT CASSLVGTREKLFF - TRBJ1-4 TRBV11-3 -
TGCGCCAGCAGCCAAAACCAGGGTCATGGCTACACCTTC CASSQNQGHGYTF - TRBJ1-2 TRBV4-1 medium-sized
TGCGCCACCTCGGACAGCCCCTACTACGAGCAGTACTTC CATSDSPYYEQYF - TRBJ2-7 TRBV10-2 -
TGTGCCAGCACACCAGGGACGGGGCCTGGAAACACCATATATTTT CASTPGTGPGNTIYF - TRBJ1-3 TRBV6-8 medium-sized
TGCGCCAGCAGCCAAGGCTGTGACAGGGGAGAGGTTTGTAATTCACCCCTCCACTTT CASSQGCDRGEVCNSPLHF TRBD1 TRBJ1-6 TRBV4-1 medium-sized
TGTGCCAGCAGTGTCCCGGGACTAGCTAGCGAGCAGTACTTC CASSVPGLASEQYF TRBD2 TRBJ2-7 TRBV9 -
TGCGCCAGCAGTTCTACAGGGGACTCCGACACTGAAGCTTTCTTT CASSSTGDSDTEAFF TRBD1 TRBJ1-1 TRBV5-1 -
TGTGCCAGCAGCCCCTACGAGGGGGGATCCACAGATACGCAGTATTTT CASSPYEGGSTDTQYF - TRBJ2-3 TRBV11-3 -
TGTGCCAGCAGCTTTAGAGGGCCTAGCGGGGGGTACACAGATACGCAGTATTTT CASSFRGPSGGYTDTQYF TRBD2 TRBJ2-3 TRBV11-3 -
TGTGCCAGCAGGGGGACAGGGGAAGGCTACACCTTC CASRGTGEGYTF TRBD1 TRBJ1-2 TRBV9 few
TGCGCCAGCAGCCCGGGACTAGCGGGGGGGATCGGCAATGAGCAGTTCTTC CASSPGLAGGIGNEQFF TRBD2 TRBJ2-1 TRBV5-1 few
TGTGCCAGTAGTATACCGGACACACGAAGGTGGACTGAAGCTTTCTTT CASSIPDTRRWTEAFF - TRBJ1-1 TRBV19 -
TGTGCCAGCAGCTTAGTTTTCGGGCAGGGGGCCTACGAGCAGTACTTC CASSLVFGQGAYEQYF TRBD1 TRBJ2-7 TRBV11-3 few
TGTGCCAGTAGTGGGGGCTCCTACGAGCAGTACTTC CASSGGSYEQYF - TRBJ2-7 TRBV19 -
TGTGCCAGCACCAAGGACGGCACGGGGGAGACCCAGTACTTC CASTKDGTGETQYF - TRBJ2-5 TRBV9 few
TGTGCCAGCAGTATTAGACAGGGAGCCTATGGCTACACCTTC CASSIRQGAYGYTF TRBD1 TRBJ1-2 TRBV28 -